The 16 T cell receptor beta chains below were found in one sample sequenced in a study of glioma-infiltrating T cells. The iRepertoire nested amplicon-rescue multiplex PCR amplified TCR alpha and beta CDR3s from RNA. MiXCR, run by TCRdb on the multiplex PCR reads, gives a single entry per CDR3 protein. The repertoire has about 210,000 distinct CDR3 sequences, around 30% of them found once; the top ten carry 20% to 25%. Sequenced material: glioma tissue, nonneoplastic brain tissue, or PBMCs (not recorded which). These receptors originate from a human donor with low-grade glioma or glioblastoma, undergoing nonglioma brain surgery, or in good health (not recorded which).

In this sample, this clonotype turned up a few times. The chain joins TRBV18 to TRBJ2-5, with D uncertain. From germline, CDR1 is KGHSH and CDR2 LQKENI. The germline V and J ends were trimmed by 3 bases and 3 bases, with 8 bases remaining between them. This CDR3 region has 13 residues. The CDR3 nucleotides are TGTGCCAGCTCACCGTTACAGAAAGAGACCCAGTACTTC. Translating it yields CASSPLQKETQYF.

To note about this clonotype: A clone one base away is much larger, so this may be a read error. The rearrangement uses TRBV12-3 or TRBV12-4 and TRBJ1-1, with 9 bases matching TRBD1. This CDR3 has 16 amino acids. CDR3 residues: CASSRRTGVLNIEAFF. The CDR3 bases are TGTGCCAGCAGCCGGAGGACAGGGGTTTTGAACATTGAAGCTTTCTTT.

This clonotype was observed at least ten times. The rearrangement uses TRBV6-1 and TRBJ2-1; the D gene is possibly TRBD2 (5 bases). The length of the CDR3 is 16 residues. Per the germline V gene, CDR1 is MNHNS and CDR2 is SASEGT. The V and J ends lost 4 bases and 0 bases respectively, with 13 bases between them. The CDR3 DNA sequence: TGTGCCAGCAGTGCCGAAAGGACTCGCTCCTACAATGAGCAGTTCTTC. Protein sequence: CASSAERTRSYNEQFF.

V and J are TRBV7-8 and TRBJ2-3, with no clear D. The J call may be in error: the DNA end matches TRBJ1-5 better. CDR3 size: 16 residues. The germline V gene has CDR1 SGHVS and CDR2 FQNEAQ. Here the CDR3 reads CASSLLSGSSTDTQHF. The CDR3 DNA reads as TGTGCCAGCAGCCTGTTGAGTGGCTCGAGCACAGATACGCAGCATTTT.

A remark on this clonotype: A much larger clone lies one base from this, so it may be a read error. The chain has TRBV18 and TRBJ1-1; D uncertain. Germline V gives CDR1 KGHSH, CDR2 LQKENI. The CDR3 spans 14 residues. This CDR3 reads CSSSGVEPNTEAFF. In nucleotides, the CDR3 is TGTTCCAGCTCAGGCGTGGAGCCGAACACTGAAGCTTTCTTT.

This clonotype was picked up many times. The chain uses TRBV20-1 and TRBJ2-3; 10 bases agree with TRBD2. This CDR3 is built from 15 residues. The V gene end was trimmed by 0 bases and the J gene end by 6 bases; junction bases not matched to a gene: 6. The germline gives CDR1 DFQATT, CDR2 SNEGSKA (reference sequence). CDR3 protein: CSAREYLAGVDTQYF. CDR3 in DNA: TGCAGTGCTAGAGAGTACCTAGCGGGAGTTGATACGCAGTATTTT.

CDR3 region: CASSLGLAAHEQYF. CDR3 sequence (DNA): TGTGCCAGCAGCTTAGGACTAGCGGCCCACGAGCAGTACTTC. The chain combines TRBV7-9 with TRBJ2-7, with 9 bases matching TRBD2. CDR1 is SEHNR and CDR2 is FQNEAQ in the germline V gene (reference sequence). J lost 5 bases, V lost 1 base, and 3 bases had no gene match. CDR3 length equals 14 residues.

This clonotype was detected ten times or more. This chain connects TRBV7-2 to TRBJ1-2, with D hard to call. The V end was cut by 1 base, the J end by 5 bases, with 14 bases between. This CDR3 region has 15 residues. The germline V gene encodes CDR1 SGHTA and CDR2 FQGNSA. The CDR3, as DNA: TGTGCCAGCAGCTTAGATGAAGCAGCCTCTTATGGCTACACCTTC. As protein: CASSLDEAASYGYTF.

This clonotype has a handful of counts. V is TRBV7-2 and J is TRBJ2-6, with 10 positions matching TRBD1. Trimming at V came to 10 bases and at J to 2 bases, leaving 2 bases not matched to a gene. The germline V gene has CDR1 SGHTA and CDR2 FQGNSA. CDR3 length: 14 amino acids. CDR3 loop: CATGTGAGANVLTF. The CDR3 DNA sequence: TGTGCCACCGGGACAGGGGCTGGGGCCAACGTCCTGACTTTC.

This clonotype showed up many times. The CDR3 DNA is TGTGCCAGCAGCTTCGGACCGACTAACTATGGCTACACCTTC. It specifies CASSFGPTNYGYTF. The genes are TRBV7-3 and TRBJ1-2, with unresolved D. Per the germline V gene, CDR1 is SGHTA and CDR2 is FQGTGA. CDR3 length: 14 amino acids. Trimming left V 3 bases short and J 0 bases short, with 8 bases between.

This clonotype showed up many times. The chain couples TRBV6-5 to TRBJ2-6, with D unresolved. The ends were cut back, 1 base at V and 0 bases at J, with 4 bases in the middle. CDR1 is MNHEY, CDR2 SVGAGI, per germline. The CDR3 has 15 amino acids. The CDR3 bases are TGTGCCAGCAGTTACTACGTCTCTGGGGCCAACGTCCTGACTTTC. It codes for CASSYYVSGANVLTF.

This clonotype was counted only a few times. This chain links TRBV14 with TRBJ1-3; unclear D gene. Per the germline V gene, CDR1 is SGHDN and CDR2 is FVKESK. The CDR3 covers 18 residues. V was pared by 0 bases and J by 1 base, with 16 bases between. The CDR3: CASSQDYPDLGSGNTIYF. CDR3 DNA sequence: TGTGCCAGCAGCCAAGATTATCCCGATCTGGGGTCTGGAAACACCATATATTTT. The full variable domain, rest sourced from reference TRBV14 and TRBJ1-3, is EAGVTQFPSHSVIEKGQTVTLRCDPISGHDNLYWYRRVMGKEIKFLLHFVKESKQDESGMPNNRFLAERTGGTYSTLKVQPAELEDSGVYFCASSQDYPDLGSGNTIYFGEGSWLTVV.

In this sample, this clonotype turned up a few times. The chain combines TRBV7-2 with TRBJ2-3; 13 nucleotides align to TRBD2. Trimming at V came to 4 bases and at J to 4 bases, leaving 5 bases not matched to a gene. The germline gives CDR1 SGHTA, CDR2 FQGNSA. The CDR3 is 16 amino acids. As DNA, the CDR3 is TGTGCCAGCAGCTACAGGACTAGCGGGAGCCCAGATACGCAGTATTTT. This codes for CASSYRTSGSPDTQYF.

Regarding this clonotype: A much bigger clone sits one base away, suggesting this may be a read error. The CDR3 loop reads CASSQARQGSNEQYF. The CDR3, as DNA: TGCGCCAGCAGCCAAGCGAGACAGGGATCAAATGAGCAGTACTTC. The chain joins TRBV4-1 to TRBJ2-7, with TRBD1 matching over 7 bases. This CDR3 spans 15 amino acids. Germline V gives CDR1 MGHRA, CDR2 YSYEKL. Trimming cost V 1 base and J 7 bases; bases outside gene matches: 10.

J is TRBJ2-7 and V is TRBV27; 12 bases line up with TRBD1. CDR3 length: 17 residues. The V gene's germline CDR1 is MNHEY and CDR2 SMNVEV (reference sequence). Trimming cost V 6 bases and J 0 bases; bases outside gene matches: 9. CDR3 DNA sequence: TGTGCCAGCAGCTATGGGACAGGGGGCACCAGCTCCTACGAGCAGTACTTC. Protein sequence: CASSYGTGGTSSYEQYF.

This clonotype came up many times. The V gene is TRBV11-2, the J gene TRBJ1-6; 7 nucleotides match TRBD1. Germline CDR1 is SGHAT and CDR2 is FQNNGV. V gave up 0 bases and J gave up 8 bases; unmatched junction bases: 4. The CDR3 loop spans 15 amino acids. The CDR3 spells CASSLEGGLDSPLHF. DNA of the CDR3: TGTGCCAGCAGCTTAGAAGGGGGCCTCGATTCACCCCTCCACTTT.